The T cell receptor beta chain under discussion was sequenced for a study of T cell responses to AZD1222 COVID-19 vaccine. Profiled with immunoSEQ multiplex PCR; TCRdb holds only in-frame clones, not every one. The table lists 180,000 or so clones, about 90% of them singletons. Of note for this clone: As yet, its antigen is unknown.

The CDR3 sequence is 12 residues long. V was pared by 7 bases and J by 4 bases, with 10 bases between. Study-wide points: Seropositive status at baseline applied to only a handful of AZD1222 recipients. Within unmutated variant regions lay the reported targets of nearly half of spike-specific TCRs. It should be noted that donors were predominantly white British and more often female, and clonal diversity was possibly underestimated.

The starting material was peripheral blood, obtained 28 days after the second AZD1222 dose. The TCR comes from an adult who received the AZD1222 COVID-19 vaccine. The gene calls are TRBV12-3 or TRBV12-4 and TRBJ1-2; D is ambiguous. CDR3: CASTRGAYGYTF. The CDR3 region has the DNA TGTGCCAGCACGCGGGGTGCCTATGGCTACACCTTC.